One sample yielded the 13 T cell receptor beta chains listed below, sequenced in a study of blood T cell repertoires in COVID-19. Data came from immunoSEQ multiplex PCR; TCRdb stores just in-frame clones and leaves some out. This table has fewer than 150,000 clones, approximately 84% appearing once. The specimen was peripheral blood. Every receptor here comes from a human donor in a cohort sampled during active COVID-19.

The J gene is TRBJ1-2, the V gene TRBV7-3, with 8 positions matching TRBD1. CDR3 length: 17 amino acids. Germline CDR1 and CDR2: SGHTA and FQGTGA. V gave up 2 bases and J gave up 4 bases; unmatched junction bases: 12. In DNA, the CDR3 is TGTGCCAGCAGCTTATCAGGGGGCCGGGCTAGCGGCTATGGCTACACCTTC. Translating gives CASSLSGGRASGYGYTF.

The V and J genes are TRBV3-1 (or the pseudogene TRBV3-2) and TRBJ2-3; TRBD1 is a possible D gene (5 bases). The CDR3 spans 15 residues. CDR1 and CDR2 from the germline V gene are LGHDT and YNNKEL (reference sequence). Trimming pared 1 base from V and 4 bases from J, leaving 12 bases between. The CDR3 coding sequence is TGTGCCAGCAGCCAAGTGGGGCAAAGCGCAGATACGCAGTATTTT. Its translation is CASSQVGQSADTQYF.

V and J are TRBV9 and TRBJ1-4; a weak D match, TRBD1 (6 bases). CDR3 size: 15 residues. V lost 3 bases, J lost 0 bases, and 9 bases lay in between. Germline values: CDR1 SGDLS, CDR2 YYNGEE. The CDR3 region is CASSEQGATNEKLFF. In nucleotides, the CDR3 is TGTGCCAGCAGCGAACAGGGTGCAACTAATGAAAAACTGTTTTTT.

CDR3 sequence (DNA): TGTGCCAGCAGTTTACACGAGGGACAGACAGGGCCCAGCACAGATACGCAGTATTTT. Its translation: CASSLHEGQTGPSTDTQYF. V gene TRBV27 combines with J gene TRBJ2-3, with 7 bases fitting TRBD1. CDR1 and CDR2 from the germline V gene are MNHEY and SMNVEV (reference sequence). CDR3 length equals 19 residues. With V trimmed by 2 bases and J by 0 bases, 14 bases remained unmatched.

The J gene is TRBJ1-2, the V gene TRBV30; perhaps TRBD1 as D (5 bases). CDR3 length: 13 residues. CDR1 is GTSNPN and CDR2 is SVGIG in the germline V gene (reference sequence). The germline V and J ends were trimmed by 2 bases and 7 bases, with 14 bases remaining between them. CDR3 protein: CAWSKKGQGGYTF. The CDR3 DNA is TGTGCCTGGAGTAAGAAGGGGCAGGGTGGCTACACCTTC.

The chain couples TRBV24-1 to TRBJ1-4, with no clear D. The CDR3 is made up of 16 amino acids. CDR1 is KGHDR, CDR2 SFDVKD, per germline. The V end lost 5 bases, the J end lost 3 bases, and 15 bases lay between the germline ends. CDR3 coding DNA: TGTGCCACCAGTGCCCCGCGGGGAGGACCTAATGAAAAACTGTTTTTT. Amino acids: CATSAPRGGPNEKLFF.

The chain recombines TRBV21-1 with TRBJ1-5. TRBV21-1 is a listed pseudogene. The CDR3 runs 17 residues. CDR3 coding DNA: TGTGCCAGCAGCAAAGGAGGCAGCCCGTATAGCAATCAGCCCCAGCATTTT. It codes for CASSKGGSPYSNQPQHF.

The rearrangement joins TRBV7-9 to TRBJ2-1; 9 bases agree with TRBD2. The V and J ends lost 8 bases and 5 bases, in that order; junction bases with no gene match: 10. The CDR3 length is 15 residues. CDR1 and CDR2 (germline): SEHNR, FQNEAQ (reference sequence). The CDR3 coding sequence is TGTGCCAGCCGGAAGGCGGGGGGGGAGAACAATGAGCAGTTCTTC. It yields the protein CASRKAGGENNEQFF.

The genes are TRBV20-1 and TRBJ2-5; 15 nucleotides align to TRBD2. The CDR3 consists of 17 residues. Looked up from germline, CDR1 is DFQATT and CDR2 is SNEGSKA (reference sequence). V shed 3 bases, J shed 5 bases, and the junction held 10 bases outside the gene matches. The CDR3 coding sequence is TGCAGTGCTAGTGGGCGGACTAGCGGGGGGGCCGTGGAGACCCAGTACTTC. It yields the protein CSASGRTSGGAVETQYF.

V and J are TRBV29-1 and TRBJ2-1, with 12 bases fitting TRBD1. The CDR3 length is 16 residues. Trimming at V came to 3 bases and at J to 8 bases, leaving 11 bases not matched to a gene. CDR1 is SQVTM and CDR2 is ANQGSEA in the germline V gene. CDR3 in amino acids: CSVEGTGGFLFYEQFF. As DNA, the CDR3 is TGCAGCGTTGAGGGGACAGGGGGCTTTCTTTTTTATGAGCAGTTCTTC.

This clone was counted only a few times. The chain is built from TRBV7-8 and TRBJ2-7; TRBD1 aligns across 7 bases. J lost 0 bases, V lost 4 bases, and 12 bases had no gene match. Looked up from germline, CDR1 is SGHVS and CDR2 is FQNEAQ. CDR3 size: 17 residues. The CDR3 region is CASSSGTRQGSSYEQYF. CDR3 coding DNA: TGTGCCAGCAGCTCAGGGACACGACAGGGAAGCTCCTACGAGCAGTACTTC.

The chain couples TRBV5-1 to TRBJ1-1; D possibly corresponds to TRBD1 (5 bases). Per germline, CDR1 SGHRS and CDR2 YFSETQ. The CDR3 loop spans 13 amino acids. V lost 7 bases, J lost 3 bases, and 13 bases lay in between. The CDR3 nucleotides read TGCGCCAGCCGTACTAAGACAGACACTGAAGCTTTCTTT. Translation: CASRTKTDTEAFF.

The chain couples TRBV20-1 to TRBJ2-1; D ambiguous. The germline CDR1 and CDR2 sequences are DFQATT and SNEGSKA (reference sequence). V was clipped by 6 bases and J by 8 bases, with 11 bases between them. CDR3 length: 11 residues. The CDR3 protein is CSARRQYEQFF. The CDR3 DNA is TGCAGTGCAAGGCGGCAGTATGAGCAGTTCTTC.